What follows is one TCR beta chain and its context. Its recognized antigen is unknown. Within one base of it there is no much larger clone, and no base qualities were kept. This sample was included in a study of blood T cell repertoires in COVID-19 (dated by TCRdb to the early 2020s). A note on the overall study: Samples from collaborators originated in the United States, Italy and Spain and spanned both the acute and convalescent phases of COVID-19. Deeply sampled blood TCRbeta repertoires from subjects exposed to, actively infected with, or recovered from COVID-19 were included in the dataset. The repertoires were released in a freely available public database meant as a resource for research on the immune response to SARS-CoV-2. Samples came from the ongoing ImmuneRACE study (first 160 participants) plus 1,254 subjects from 6 global collaborators. HLA class I and class II types, where available, came from metadata supplied by the sample provider rather than from assay-based typing. The material from the prospective study consisted of cDNA or gDNA derived from T cells, B-cell-depleted T cells, or PBMCs. Sample metadata almost always included a de-identified subject ID, COVID-19 status, age in years and sex. The research as a whole found: The quantity of clinical and demographic metadata differed by source and by participant and was supplied without curation.

TCRbeta CDR3 regions were amplified from genomic DNA by means of the immunoSEQ Assay, a bias-controlled multiplex PCR. In the original analysis: Nucleated cell counts per sample were estimated from amplification of reference gene primers within the assay. To quantify the absolute abundance of each unique TCRbeta CDR3 rearrangement, sequence reads were collapsed and filtered. Productive Simpson clonality was computed per sample as the square root of Simpson's diversity index over productive rearrangements. TCRdb stores this immuneACCESS table with in-frame sequences only. Part of the clones is absent; in the studies checked, under half of the shortfall reflects unresolved V genes, and no reason is known for the rest. That table supplies the V and J calls and clone size; D and trimming were determined from the DNA. A total of 250,000 to 300,000 clones appear in this sample, approximately 87% of them only once. The ten largest clones capture about 12% of the sample.

One collaborating source in Seattle enrolled patients during active infection and followed them longitudinally through the course of disease. Collaborating institutions collected whole blood in K2EDTA tubes following their own protocols. Collaborator samples were shipped for TCRbeta analysis as frozen whole blood, isolated PBMCs, or DNA extracted from either sample type. Relative to germline, V is 0 bases shorter and J is 7 bases shorter, with 8 bases between their ends. Reading the germline V gene gives CDR1 SGHRS and CDR2 YFSETQ. Reading from cysteine to phenylalanine, the CDR3 counts 13 amino acids. The kept DNA is CDR3 alone, 39 bases in frame from the first base.

The sample comprised peripheral blood. In this chain, TRBV5-1 is recombined with TRBJ1-5; no D gene can be assigned with confidence. The clonotype was recovered from a woman between 25 and 40 years old with COVID-19, enrolled during active disease. The CDR3 in this case is CASSLEWAQPQHF. DNA sequence: TGCGCCAGCAGCTTGGAATGGGCCCAGCCCCAGCATTTT. With the portions outside the CDR3 filled from the reference TRBV5-1 and TRBJ1-5 genes, the complete variable region becomes KAGVTQTPRYLIKTRGQQVTLSCSPISGHRSVSWYQQTPGQGLQFLFEYFSETQRNKGNFPGRFSGRQFSNSRSEMNVSTLELGDSALYLCASSLEWAQPQHFGDGTRLSIL.